One sample yielded the 25 T cell receptor beta chains listed below, sequenced in a study of T-cell memory formation after mild COVID-19 listed by TCRdb under 2021. Libraries were made using 5' RACE. Sequencing was carried out with an Illumina NovaSeq 6000. Using fastp trimming at Q25 and MiXCR clonotype assembly, TCRdb reanalyzed the public sequencing data and kept in-frame beta chains. Identical CDR3 protein sequences are pooled into one entry, listed with their most common genes and DNA. The sample profile shows some 250,000 distinct CDR3 sequences; over 9% of them were found once. Around a fifth of the sample rests with the top ten. The material sequenced was PBMCs or a T cell subset sorted from them (not recorded which). These receptors all come from a man aged 18 to 29 who had mild COVID-19 (a few samples of this study predate the infection). The sample titles of this study are shuffled in the database, so cell type and time point are left out; the donor was told from shared clones.

This clonotype was seen more than once but under ten times. The genes are TRBV19 and TRBJ1-1, with 7 bases fitting TRBD1. This CDR3 is built from 13 residues. From germline, CDR1 is LNHDA and CDR2 SQIVND (reference sequence). J lost 10 bases, V lost 1 base, and 6 bases had no gene match. The CDR3 DNA reads TGTGCCAGTAGTATAGCCCGACAGGGCGGAGCTTTCTTT. Its translation: CASSIARQGGAFF.

In this sample, this clonotype turned up a few times. The V call is TRBV10-3, the J call TRBJ2-3; D call uncertain. V gave up 4 bases and J gave up 3 bases, with 5 bases separating them. This CDR3 has 12 residues. The germline gives CDR1 ENHRY, CDR2 SYGVKD. The CDR3 reads CAISASTDTQYF. The CDR3 coding sequence is TGTGCCATCAGTGCGTCGACAGATACGCAGTATTTT.

The V and J genes are TRBV12-3 or TRBV12-4 and TRBJ2-7; D is unresolved. The CDR3 extends over 12 amino acids. V was clipped by 7 bases and J by 8 bases, with 15 bases between them. CDR3: CASTAQPPKQYV. DNA for the CDR3: TGTGCCAGCACGGCCCAGCCTCCCAAGCAGTACGTC.

This clonotype was seen only a few times. The chain links TRBV20-1 to TRBJ1-5; D might be TRBD1 (5 bases). In germline, CDR1 is DFQATT, CDR2 SNEGSKA (reference sequence). V lost 3 bases and J 7 bases, leaving 16 bases between the germline ends. The CDR3 runs 14 residues. The CDR3 protein is CSASVKGIGQPQHF. The CDR3 DNA follows: TGCAGTGCTAGTGTCAAGGGGATTGGCCAGCCCCAGCATTTT.

The chain joins TRBV4-3 to TRBJ2-1; D is undetermined. The CDR3 loop spans 14 amino acids. V lost 0 bases, J lost 7 bases, and 10 bases lay in between. CDR1 and CDR2 from the germline V gene are LGHNA and YSLEER. The CDR3 protein is CASSQDSRVNEQFF. Written as DNA, the CDR3 is TGCGCCAGCAGCCAAGATTCTAGAGTGAATGAGCAGTTCTTC.

This chain connects TRBV6-7 to TRBJ1-1; unclear D gene. TRBV6-7 is labeled an ORF, and its function is uncertain. Deletions cut 5 bases from V and 0 bases from J, with 13 bases between. CDR3 length: 15 residues. DNA of the CDR3: TGTGCCAGCAGTAAAAGACAAAGTATGAACACTGAAGCTTTCTTT. This encodes CASSKRQSMNTEAFF.

The chain employs TRBV18 and TRBJ2-1; D may be TRBD2 (5 bases). CDR3 length: 14 amino acids. CDR1 and CDR2 (germline): KGHSH, LQKENI. Between the trimmed V and J ends, which lost 3 bases and 3 bases, there was a span of 9 bases. DNA for the CDR3: TGTGCCAGCTCACCGCGCGGGTACTACAATGAGCAGTTCTTC. It translates to CASSPRGYYNEQFF. The whole variable domain, remainder taken from reference TRBV18 and TRBJ2-1, is NAGVMQNPRHLVRRRGQEARLRCSPMKGHSHVYWYRQLPEEGLKFMVYLQKENIIDESGMPKERFSAEFPKEGPSILRIQQVVRGDSAAYFCASSPRGYYNEQFFGPGTRLTVL.

The rearrangement joins TRBV27 to TRBJ2-7; no firm D call. CDR3 length: 15 amino acids. Germline V gene data show CDR1 as MNHEY and CDR2 as SMNVEV (reference sequence). V lost 3 bases and J lost 4, with 16 bases in between. The CDR3 is CASSLVAVGQYEQYF. As DNA, the CDR3 is TGTGCCAGCAGTTTGGTGGCAGTAGGCCAGTACGAGCAGTACTTC.

This clonotype was found a few times. This chain links TRBV12-3 or TRBV12-4 with TRBJ2-3, with 10 bases that match TRBD2. This CDR3 has 17 residues. Germline trimming cut 1 base from V and 0 bases from J; bases unmatched to any gene: 4. CDR3 loop: CASSLGTSGASTDTQYF. For the CDR3, the DNA is TGTGCCAGCAGTTTAGGAACTAGCGGGGCAAGCACAGATACGCAGTATTTT.

The V and J genes are TRBV5-6 and TRBJ1-6; D call uncertain. With 1 base removed from V and 9 bases from J, the gap between germline ends came to 14 bases. CDR1 and CDR2 from the germline V gene are SGHDT and YYEEEE. The CDR3 sequence is 15 residues long. CDR3 region: CASSLSKPARSPLHF. The CDR3 bases are TGTGCCAGCAGCTTGTCAAAACCAGCTCGTTCACCCCTCCACTTT.

The sample holds a few counts of this clonotype. The chain recombines TRBV12-3 or TRBV12-4 with TRBJ1-5, with 8 positions matching TRBD1. CDR3 length equals 15 residues. The junction had 6 bases not matched to a gene; V was cut back by 4 bases and J by 4 bases. CDR3 in amino acids: CASSWGQALNQPQHF. The CDR3 coding sequence is TGTGCCAGCAGTTGGGGACAGGCTTTGAATCAGCCCCAGCATTTT.

A few counts support this clonotype. The genes are TRBV4-2 and TRBJ1-4; D is unclear. CDR1 is LGHNA and CDR2 is YNFKEQ in the germline V gene. V lost 1 base and J 1 base, leaving 7 bases between the germline ends. The CDR3 is made up of 15 amino acids. The CDR3 is CASSQGVVTNEKLFF. CDR3 nucleotide sequence: TGTGCCAGCAGCCAAGGAGTTGTAACTAATGAAAAACTGTTTTTT.

This chain connects TRBV4-1 to TRBJ2-5; TRBD1 agrees at 8 bases. This CDR3 region has 14 residues. J lost 6 bases, V lost 4 bases, and 7 bases had no gene match. Per the germline V gene, CDR1 is MGHRA and CDR2 is YSYEKL. The CDR3 reads CASSLPGGAQTQYF. CDR3 DNA sequence: TGCGCCAGCAGCCTTCCAGGGGGCGCGCAGACCCAGTACTTC.

V is TRBV2 and J is TRBJ1-4; D ambiguous. With 4 bases removed from V and 8 bases from J, the gap between germline ends came to 11 bases. Germline assignment: CDR1 SNHLY and CDR2 FYNNEI. The CDR3 has 13 amino acids. The CDR3 DNA follows: TGTGCCAGCAGTGTTGCAGGCTACGAAAAACTGTTTTTT. Encoded protein: CASSVAGYEKLFF.

This chain joins TRBV7-8 and TRBJ1-2, with TRBD1 as a possible D gene (5 bases). The CDR3 totals 17 residues. Trimming pared 5 bases from V and 4 bases from J, leaving 23 bases between. Germline CDR1 reads SGHVS; CDR2 reads FQNEAQ. CDR3 sequence reads: CASSPEPRMGHIYGYTF. In nucleotides, the CDR3 is TGTGCCAGCAGCCCCGAACCACGGATGGGGCACATCTATGGCTACACCTTC.

This clonotype was seen at least ten times. V and J are TRBV5-6 and TRBJ2-3; TRBD2 is a possible D gene (6 bases). CDR1 SGHDT and CDR2 YYEEEE come from the germline V gene. The CDR3 sequence is 16 residues long. Trimming cost V 1 base and J 6 bases, with 18 bases left between them. The CDR3 bases are TGTGCCAGCAGCTTGTTCGGGAGACGTGGAGATGATACGCAGTATTTT. Translation: CASSLFGRRGDDTQYF.

The CDR3 nucleotides read TGCGCCAGCAGGGCCAGGGGGTCTATGCGAGAGACCCAGTACTTC. Its translation: CASRARGSMRETQYF. The rearrangement uses TRBV5-1 and TRBJ2-5; 7 nucleotides line up with TRBD1. The CDR3 sequence is 15 residues long. The V segment lost 5 bases and the J segment 4 bases; nucleotides outside the gene matches: 11. CDR1 and CDR2 (germline): SGHRS, YFSETQ.

This clonotype was observed a few times. The chain couples TRBV7-2 to TRBJ1-1, with D unclear. CDR1 is SGHTA and CDR2 is FQGNSA in the germline V gene. Trimming left V 2 bases short and J 8 bases short, with 15 bases between. This CDR3 has 14 residues. The DNA of the CDR3 is TGTGCCAGCAGCTTAAGAGCCTCTTCCAACGAAGCTTTCTTT. This encodes CASSLRASSNEAFF.

This clonotype showed up just a few times. The chain carries TRBV5-1 and TRBJ2-1; 7 positions match TRBD2. CDR3 size: 16 residues. Germline trimming cut 7 bases from V and 0 bases from J; bases unmatched to any gene: 10. Germline V gives CDR1 SGHRS, CDR2 YFSETQ. CDR3 DNA sequence: TGCGCCAGCGAGATTGATGGCGGGGGCTCCTACAATGAGCAGTTCTTC. It codes for CASEIDGGGSYNEQFF.

CDR3: CASSIWGHSGYTF. Written as DNA, the CDR3 is TGTGCCAGCAGCATATGGGGGCACTCTGGCTACACCTTC. This chain uses TRBV2 with TRBJ1-2; D is possibly TRBD1 (6 bases). The CDR3 consists of 13 residues. The V gene's germline CDR1 is SNHLY and CDR2 FYNNEI. V was shortened by 6 bases and J by 7 bases, with 15 bases between the two germline ends.

This clonotype was seen a few times. The chain links TRBV6-2 or TRBV6-3 to TRBJ2-1; tentatively, D is TRBD2 (5 bases). The CDR3 is made up of 12 amino acids. Per germline, CDR1 MNHEY and CDR2 SVGEGT. V was clipped by 2 bases and J by 9 bases, with 8 bases between them. Here the CDR3 DNA reads TGTGCCAGCAGTTACGAGGGTACTGAGCAGTTCTTC. Amino acids: CASSYEGTEQFF.

This chain links TRBV5-1 with TRBJ2-3, with D perhaps TRBD2 (5 bases). CDR3 length: 16 residues. The germline CDR1 and CDR2 sequences are SGHRS and YFSETQ. With 0 bases removed from V and 4 bases from J, the gap between germline ends came to 15 bases. The DNA for the CDR3 is TGCGCCAGCAGCTTGGTGGGCACGGGGATCCCAGATACGCAGTATTTT. Amino acid sequence: CASSLVGTGIPDTQYF.

This clonotype was observed a handful of times. The chain is built from TRBV27 and TRBJ1-2; 12 positions match TRBD1. V was clipped by 4 bases and J by 4 bases; unmatched bases: 7. The CDR3 length is 16 residues. CDR1 and CDR2 (germline): MNHEY, SMNVEV (reference sequence). The CDR3 DNA is TGTGCCAGCAGTTCCTTCGCGGGACAGGGGGCCTATGGCTACACCTTC. Amino acid sequence: CASSSFAGQGAYGYTF.

This clonotype was detected only a few times. The J gene is TRBJ2-5, the V gene TRBV4-2; 7 bases are a match to TRBD2. V trimming: 0 bases; J trimming: 2 bases; junction bases outside the gene matches: 9. The germline CDR1 and CDR2 sequences are LGHNA and YNFKEQ. CDR3 length: 17 amino acids. CDR3 protein: CASSQDLWGGGQETQYF. For the CDR3, the DNA is TGTGCCAGCAGCCAAGATCTCTGGGGGGGAGGGCAAGAGACCCAGTACTTC.

The chain links TRBV5-4 to TRBJ2-1, with a possible D match to TRBD1 (8 bases). CDR1 and CDR2 (germline): SGHNT, YYREEE (reference sequence). Trimming cost V 4 bases and J 4 bases, with 18 bases left between them. The CDR3 consists of 16 residues. The CDR3 DNA sequence: TGTGCCAGCAGCGCGAACAGGGGGAGGGGATACAATGAGCAGTTCTTC. This translates into CASSANRGRGYNEQFF.